This entry lists 13 T cell receptor beta chains sequenced from one sample in a study of T cell responses to AZD1222 COVID-19 vaccine. Assay used: immunoSEQ multiplex PCR; TCRdb lists only in-frame clones, some missing. The listing records about 140,000 clones. Specimen: peripheral blood. Receptors were obtained from an adult in good health.

V gene TRBV30 combines with J gene TRBJ1-6; D remains unclear. The germline CDR1 and CDR2 sequences are GTSNPN and SVGIG (reference sequence). V was pared by 5 bases and J by 5 bases, with 4 bases between. The CDR3 length is 11 residues. The CDR3 DNA reads as TGTGCCTGGGGGGATAATTCACCCCTCCACTTT. It yields the protein CAWGDNSPLHF.

J is TRBJ1-4 and V is TRBV29-1; D remains ambiguous. V lost 4 bases and J 8 bases, leaving 14 bases between the germline ends. The CDR3 consists of 13 residues. CDR1 SQVTM and CDR2 ANQGSEA come from the germline V gene. CDR3 nucleotides: TGCAGCGTTGCCCCAATTGCCGGGGAAAAACTGTTTTTT. Translation: CSVAPIAGEKLFF. Drawing the rest from reference TRBV29-1 and TRBJ1-4, the complete variable domain is SAVISQKPSRDICQRGTSLTIQCQVDSQVTMMFWYRQQPGQSLTLIATANQGSEATYESGFVIDKFPISRPNLTFSTLTVSNMSPEDSSIYLCSVAPIAGEKLFFGSGTQLSVL.

The V gene is TRBV30, the J gene TRBJ1-3; the D is unclear. CDR1 is GTSNPN and CDR2 is SVGIG in the germline V gene (reference sequence). The V end lost 0 bases, the J end lost 0 bases, and 9 bases lay between the germline ends. This CDR3 contains 15 residues. CDR3 in amino acids: CAWSVVRSSGNTIYF. CDR3 in DNA: TGTGCCTGGAGTGTTGTCCGCAGCTCTGGAAACACCATATATTTT.

The genes are TRBV6-2 or TRBV6-3 and TRBJ2-5; D is ambiguous. The CDR3 totals 17 residues. Trimming took 2 bases from V and 5 from J, leaving 21 bases between them. Germline loops: CDR1 MNHEY, CDR2 SVGEGT. The CDR3 bases are TGTGCCAGCAGTTACGACCTCGCTAGTTTTCTATCGGAGACCCAGTACTTC. This translates into CASSYDLASFLSETQYF.

The genes are TRBV30 and TRBJ1-1; 8 bases align to TRBD1. This CDR3 comprises 13 residues. Unmatched junction bases numbered 5, after V lost 7 bases and J lost 1 base. Per the germline V gene, CDR1 is GTSNPN and CDR2 is SVGIG (reference sequence). The CDR3 sequence is CASDRAKNTEAFF. DNA for the CDR3: TGTGCCTCGGACAGGGCGAAGAACACTGAAGCTTTCTTT.

The gene calls are TRBV27 and TRBJ1-1; D is uncertain. CDR1 is MNHEY and CDR2 is SMNVEV in the germline V gene (reference sequence). This CDR3 region has 14 residues. Trimming left V 3 bases short and J 4 bases short, with 12 bases between. The CDR3 nucleotides are TGTGCCAGCAGTTTGGTGTACTCAGGCACTGAAGCTTTCTTT. Translated: CASSLVYSGTEAFF.

The chain joins TRBV30 to TRBJ1-1; D is perhaps TRBD1 (5 bases). The V end lost 1 base, the J end lost 12 bases, and 21 bases lay between the germline ends. The length of the CDR3 is 14 residues. CDR1 is GTSNPN and CDR2 is SVGIG in the germline V gene (reference sequence). CDR3 DNA sequence: TGTGCCTGGAGTGAAACAGGTGTGGGGAAGAGGCCTTTCTTT. Its translation: CAWSETGVGKRPFF.

The genes are TRBV7-9 and TRBJ1-2; 10 positions match TRBD1. In germline, CDR1 is SEHNR, CDR2 FQNEAQ (reference sequence). V gave up 5 bases and J gave up 7 bases; unmatched junction bases: 7. The CDR3 has 14 residues. CDR3: CASSAGQGISGYTF. In nucleotides, the CDR3 is TGTGCCAGCAGCGCGGGACAGGGGATCAGTGGCTACACCTTC.

The chain uses TRBV6-5 and TRBJ2-7; D is possibly TRBD2 (5 bases). The length of the CDR3 is 12 residues. Germline loops: CDR1 MNHEY, CDR2 SVGAGI. Deletions cut 4 bases from V and 2 bases from J, with 6 bases between. CDR3 sequence (DNA): TGTGCCAGCAGTTCCGGGACCTACGAGCAGTACTTC. Protein product: CASSSGTYEQYF.

This chain links TRBV7-3 with TRBJ2-6, with D uncertain. Germline loops: CDR1 SGHTA, CDR2 FQGTGA. This CDR3 is 15 amino acids long. V was trimmed by 5 bases and J by 1 base, leaving 9 bases between them. The CDR3 bases are TGTGCCAGCAGCGTAGTCTTTTCTGGGGCCAACGTCCTGACTTTC. Amino acid sequence: CASSVVFSGANVLTF. Complete variable domain (other parts from reference TRBV7-3 and TRBJ2-6): GAGVSQTPSNKVTEKGKYVELRCDPISGHTALYWYRQSLGQGPEFLIYFQGTGAADDSGLPNDRFFAVRPEGSVSTLKIQRTERGDSAVYLCASSVVFSGANVLTFGAGSRLTVL.

The chain links TRBV6-1 to TRBJ1-4, with TRBD1 matching 8 bases. The germline V gene has CDR1 MNHNS and CDR2 SASEGT. The J segment lost 7 bases and the V segment lost 1 base, leaving 14 bases of the junction unmatched. The CDR3 has 18 amino acids. CDR3 loop: CASSEGTGTGGRGEKLFF. DNA of the CDR3: TGTGCCAGCAGTGAAGGGACAGGGACGGGGGGAAGAGGTGAAAAACTGTTTTTT.

The chain links TRBV4-2 to TRBJ2-3, with D hard to call. Trimming cost V 0 bases and J 5 bases, with 6 bases left between them. This CDR3 comprises 13 residues. The V gene's germline CDR1 is LGHNA and CDR2 YNFKEQ. CDR3 amino acids: CASSQDLIDTQYF. The CDR3 DNA reads TGTGCCAGCAGCCAAGATTTGATAGATACGCAGTATTTT.

This sequence joins TRBV11-2 and TRBJ1-4; weak D call: TRBD1 (5 bases). The germline gives CDR1 SGHAT, CDR2 FQNNGV. V was pared by 8 bases and J by 3 bases, with 13 bases between. The CDR3 is made up of 14 amino acids. The CDR3 coding sequence is TGTGCCAGCGCATCGGGACCTTCTAATGAAAAACTGTTTTTT. Protein: CASASGPSNEKLFF. The full variable domain, in which reference TRBV11-2 and TRBJ1-4 provide the parts outside the CDR3, is EAGVAQSPRYKIIEKRQSVAFWCNPISGHATLYWYQQILGQGPKLLIQFQNNGVVDDSQLPKDRFSAERLKGVDSTLKIQPAKLEDSAVYLCASASGPSNEKLFFGSGTQLSVL.